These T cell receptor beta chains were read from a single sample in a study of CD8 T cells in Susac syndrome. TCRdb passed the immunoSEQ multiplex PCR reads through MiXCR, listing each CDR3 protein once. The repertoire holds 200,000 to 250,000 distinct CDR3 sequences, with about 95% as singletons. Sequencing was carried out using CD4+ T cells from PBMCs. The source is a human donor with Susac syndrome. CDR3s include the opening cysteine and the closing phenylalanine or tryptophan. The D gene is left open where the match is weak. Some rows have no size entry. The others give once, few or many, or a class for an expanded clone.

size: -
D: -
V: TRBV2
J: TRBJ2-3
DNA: TGTGCCAGCAGTGACGAAGATACGCAGTATTTT
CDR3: CASSDEDTQYF

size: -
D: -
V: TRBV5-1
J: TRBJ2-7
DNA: TGCGCCAGCAGCTTGCTATCAGGGGAGTACGAGCAGTACTTC
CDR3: CASSLLSGEYEQYF

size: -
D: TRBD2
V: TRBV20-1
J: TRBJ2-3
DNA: TGCAGTGCTAGGGTGCTCGGGGGGGCCGATACGCAGTATTTT
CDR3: CSARVLGGADTQYF

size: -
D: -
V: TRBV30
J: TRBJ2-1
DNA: TGTGCCTGGCGACAGGACGCCTACAATGAGCAGTTCTTC
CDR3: CAWRQDAYNEQFF

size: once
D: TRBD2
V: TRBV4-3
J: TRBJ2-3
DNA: TGCGCCAGCAGCCAAGGGACTAGCGGAGCCACAGATACGCAGTATTTT
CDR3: CASSQGTSGATDTQYF

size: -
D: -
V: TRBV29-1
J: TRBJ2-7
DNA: TGCAGCGTTGGAAAAGGGAGCGGTTACGAGCAGTACTTC
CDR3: CSVGKGSGYEQYF

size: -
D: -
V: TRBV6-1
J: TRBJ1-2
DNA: TGTGCCAGCAGTGAACAGGGAAGGGAGCATGGCTACACCTTC
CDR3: CASSEQGREHGYTF

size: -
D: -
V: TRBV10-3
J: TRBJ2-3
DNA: TGTGCCATCAGTGAAGTGGCCGTTAGCACAGATACGCAGTATTTT
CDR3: CAISEVAVSTDTQYF

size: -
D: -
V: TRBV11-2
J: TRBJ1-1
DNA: TGTGCCAGCAGCTTAGGTTGGGACCGTGAAGCTTTCTTT
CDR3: CASSLGWDREAFF

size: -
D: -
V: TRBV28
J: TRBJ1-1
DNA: TGTGCCAGCTGGGGGGACACTGAAGCTTTCTTT
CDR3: CASWGDTEAFF

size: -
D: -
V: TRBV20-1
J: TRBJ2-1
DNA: TGCAGTGCTAGAAATGAGGTAGTCCTCAATGAGCAGTTCTTC
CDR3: CSARNEVVLNEQFF

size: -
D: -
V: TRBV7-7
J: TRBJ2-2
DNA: TGTGCTAGCAGCCTCGAGGTGACTACCTCGAACACCGGGGAGCTGTTTTTT
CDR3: CASSLEVTTSNTGELFF

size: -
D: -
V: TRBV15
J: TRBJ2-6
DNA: TGTGCCACCAGCAGAGATCCAGCCGGAGGACATCTAGGGGGGGCCAACGTCCTGACTTTC
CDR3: CATSRDPAGGHLGGANVLTF

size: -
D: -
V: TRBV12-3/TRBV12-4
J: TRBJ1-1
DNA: TGTGCCAGCAGCCCTAACCCTGACAACACTGAAGCTTTCTTT
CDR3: CASSPNPDNTEAFF

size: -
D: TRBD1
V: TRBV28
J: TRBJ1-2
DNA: TGTGCCAGCAGTTCCCCGTTGGGAGGGGACAGTCAAGGCGATGGCTACACCTTC
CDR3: CASSSPLGGDSQGDGYTF

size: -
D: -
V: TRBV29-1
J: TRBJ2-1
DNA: TGCAGCGCTGGGGCCCGCGGATCCTACAATGAGCAGTTCTTC
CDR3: CSAGARGSYNEQFF

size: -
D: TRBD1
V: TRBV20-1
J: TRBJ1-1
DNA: TGCAGTGCCCCGGGACAGTCGAACACTGAAGCTTTCTTT
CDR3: CSAPGQSNTEAFF

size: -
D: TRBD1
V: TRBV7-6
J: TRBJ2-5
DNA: TGTGCCAGCACCAACGCCTTACAGGGGGACCAAGAGACCCAGTACTTC
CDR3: CASTNALQGDQETQYF

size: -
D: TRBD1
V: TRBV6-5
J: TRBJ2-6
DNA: TGTGCCAGCAGTTACTACAGGGGGCAATCTGGGGCCAACGTCCTGACTTTC
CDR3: CASSYYRGQSGANVLTF

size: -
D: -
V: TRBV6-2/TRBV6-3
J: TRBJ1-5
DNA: TGTGCCAGCGGTGGCATGGCAGGCGTTAATCAGCCCCAGCATTTT
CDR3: CASGGMAGVNQPQHF

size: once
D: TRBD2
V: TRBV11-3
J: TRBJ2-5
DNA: TGTGCCAGCAGCTCGAGCGGGGGTCAGGAGACCCAGTACTTC
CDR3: CASSSSGGQETQYF

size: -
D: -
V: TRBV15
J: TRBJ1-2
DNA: TGTGCCACCAGCGGGGAAGTTCGTGGCTACACCTTC
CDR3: CATSGEVRGYTF

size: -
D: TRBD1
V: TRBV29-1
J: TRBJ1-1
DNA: TGCAGCGTTGCGGACAGGAAGGACACTGAAGCTTTCTTT
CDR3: CSVADRKDTEAFF

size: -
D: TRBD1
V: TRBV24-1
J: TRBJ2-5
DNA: TGTGCCACCAGTGATCCCACGGGACAGGGACGGGCAGAGACCCAGTACTTC
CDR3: CATSDPTGQGRAETQYF

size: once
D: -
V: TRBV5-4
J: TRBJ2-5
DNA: TGTGCCAGCAGCTTGGCGGCAGGGAGGCAAGAGACCCAGTACTTC
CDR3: CASSLAAGRQETQYF

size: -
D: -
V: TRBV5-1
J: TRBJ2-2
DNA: TGCGCCAGCAAGGCCCCTTTTAAGCGGGCGGCTTACACCGGGGAGCTGTTTTTT
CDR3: CASKAPFKRAAYTGELFF

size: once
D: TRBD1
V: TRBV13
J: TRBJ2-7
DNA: TGTGCCAGCAGCATTGGACAGGCCTACGAGCAGTACTTC
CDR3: CASSIGQAYEQYF